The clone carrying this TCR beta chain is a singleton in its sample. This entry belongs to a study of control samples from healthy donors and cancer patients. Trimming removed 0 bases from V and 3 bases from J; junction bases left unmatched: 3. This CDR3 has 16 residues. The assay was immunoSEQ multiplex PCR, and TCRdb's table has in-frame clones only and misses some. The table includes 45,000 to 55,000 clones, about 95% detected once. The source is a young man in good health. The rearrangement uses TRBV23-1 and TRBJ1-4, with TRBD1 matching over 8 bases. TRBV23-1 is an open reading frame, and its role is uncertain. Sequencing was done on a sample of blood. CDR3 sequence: CASSQSRDRPNEKLFF. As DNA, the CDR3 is TGCGCCAGCAGTCAATCCAGGGACAGGCCTAATGAAAAACTGTTTTTT.